This T cell receptor beta chain was retrieved from a study of CD8 T cells in Susac syndrome. Sequencing of TCR beta was carried out in blood CD8+ and CD4+ T cells. The control participants were healthy donors, and these controls were matched with respect to both age and sex. Negative isolation yielded CD4+ and CD8+ T cells, and FACS enriched TEMRA cells. Random hexamers served to reverse transcribe about 0.5 to 1 ug RNA. immunoSEQ multiplex PCR amplified TCR beta CDR3 across 54 Vbeta, 13 Jbeta. In TCRdb, the immunoSEQ multiplex PCR reads were re-called with MiXCR into one record per CDR3 protein. The data contain some 120,000 distinct CDR3 sequences, about nine tenths of them seen just once; the ten biggest clones take up about 0.15%. On this clonotype itself: The junction differs from germline at one of its ends, possibly a read error.

CDR3 length: 14 residues. Per the germline V gene, CDR1 is MNHEY and CDR2 is SVGAGI. This clonotype was obtained from a human donor in good health. Sequencing input: CD4+ T cells from PBMCs. The V and J genes are TRBV6-5 and TRBJ1-1; TRBD1 agrees at 9 bases. CDR3 amino acids: CASSPAGTGSVGLF. The DNA for the CDR3 is TGTGCCAGCAGTCCTGCCGGGACAGGGTCGGTCGGACTCTTT.